Reported below is one TCR beta chain. Its antigen is undetermined. The data are from a study of T cell responses to AZD1222 COVID-19 vaccine. Study outcomes and limitations: Distributed over spike, vaccine-associated CD4 TCRs predominated at 160-218 and 743-854. The number of AZD1222 recipients seropositive at baseline was only six.

The CDR3 contains 13 residues. Trimming took off 4 bases at V and 3 bases at J, with 7 bases between the two ends. Germline CDR1 is MNHNY and CDR2 is SVGAGI (reference sequence). Clones were sequenced by immunoSEQ multiplex PCR, and TCRdb holds only the in-frame ones, with some missing. The sample holds some 130,000 clones, about nine tenths seen once. This receptor was identified in an adult in good health. The gene calls are TRBV6-6 and TRBJ2-1; D remains ambiguous. Source: peripheral blood, taken on day 0 of AZD1222 vaccination. This CDR3 is CASSSENYNEQFF. Written as DNA, the CDR3 is TGTGCCAGCAGTTCCGAAAACTACAATGAGCAGTTCTTC.